This entry features one TCR beta chain sequence. Its cognate antigen is unknown. The source of the sample is a study of T cell responses to AZD1222 COVID-19 vaccine. Whole-study results and caveats: The repertoires were collected only after the peak T cell response. At baseline, seropositivity was found in only a handful of AZD1222 recipients. It should be noted that donors were predominantly white British and more often female, and clonal diversity was possibly underestimated.

Data came from immunoSEQ multiplex PCR; TCRdb stores just in-frame clones and leaves some out. The sample carries just under 150,000 clones, roughly 90% recorded once. CDR1 and CDR2 (germline): SGHRS, YFSETQ. The ends were cut back, 4 bases at V and 6 bases at J, with 17 bases in the middle. CDR3 length: 15 amino acids. The source material was peripheral blood, sampled 28 days after the second dose of the MenACWY control vaccine. The chain is built from TRBV5-1 and TRBJ2-1, with D possibly TRBD2 on 6 matching bases. The receptor comes from an adult who received the MenACWY meningococcal vaccine as a control. CDR3 in amino acids: CASSIGGLEGNEQFF. CDR3 bases: TGCGCCAGCAGCATTGGAGGGCTGGAGGGCAATGAGCAGTTCTTC. The variable domain in full, completed from reference TRBV5-1 and TRBJ2-1, reads KAGVTQTPRYLIKTRGQQVTLSCSPISGHRSVSWYQQTPGQGLQFLFEYFSETQRNKGNFPGRFSGRQFSNSRSEMNVSTLELGDSALYLCASSIGGLEGNEQFFGPGTRLTVL.